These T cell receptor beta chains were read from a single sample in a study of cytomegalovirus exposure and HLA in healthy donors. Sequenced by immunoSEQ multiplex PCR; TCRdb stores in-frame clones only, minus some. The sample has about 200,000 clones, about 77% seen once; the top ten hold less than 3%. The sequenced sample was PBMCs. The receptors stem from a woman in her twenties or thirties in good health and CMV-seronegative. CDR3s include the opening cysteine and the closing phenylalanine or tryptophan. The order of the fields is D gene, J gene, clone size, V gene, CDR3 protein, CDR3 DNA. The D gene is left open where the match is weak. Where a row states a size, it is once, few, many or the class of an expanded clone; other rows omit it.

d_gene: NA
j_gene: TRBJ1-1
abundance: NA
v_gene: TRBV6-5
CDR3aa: CASRDTRNTEAFF
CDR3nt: TGTGCCAGCAGGGACACGAGGAACACTGAAGCTTTCTTT

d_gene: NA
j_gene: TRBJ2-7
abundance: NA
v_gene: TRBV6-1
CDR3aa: CASSRSGTNYEQYF
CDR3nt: TGTGCCAGCTCCCGGTCAGGCACGAACTACGAGCAGTACTTC

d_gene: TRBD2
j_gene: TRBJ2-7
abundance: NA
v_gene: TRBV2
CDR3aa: CASILAGFYEQYF
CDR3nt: TGTGCCAGCATACTAGCGGGATTCTACGAGCAGTACTTC

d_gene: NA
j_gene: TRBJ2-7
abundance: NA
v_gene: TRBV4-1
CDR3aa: CASSHRQGFEQYF
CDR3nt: TGCGCCAGCAGCCACCGCCAGGGATTCGAGCAGTACTTC

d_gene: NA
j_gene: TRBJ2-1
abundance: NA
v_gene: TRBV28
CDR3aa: CASLDLDNEQFF
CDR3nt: TGTGCCAGCCTAGACTTGGACAATGAGCAGTTCTTC

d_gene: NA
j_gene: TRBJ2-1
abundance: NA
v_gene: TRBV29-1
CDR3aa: CSVEFSYNEQFF
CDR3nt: TGCAGCGTTGAATTCAGCTACAATGAGCAGTTCTTC

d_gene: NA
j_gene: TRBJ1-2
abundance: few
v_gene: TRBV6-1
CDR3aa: CASSERGDWYGYTF
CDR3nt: TGTGCCAGCAGTGAACGGGGGGACTGGTATGGCTACACCTTC

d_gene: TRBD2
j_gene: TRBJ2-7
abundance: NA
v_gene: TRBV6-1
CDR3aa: CASSEVRGGYEQYF
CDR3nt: TGTGCCAGCAGTGAAGTACGGGGGGGCTACGAGCAGTACTTC

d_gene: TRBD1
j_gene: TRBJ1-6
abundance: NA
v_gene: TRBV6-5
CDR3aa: CASSRDRVYLMGLHF
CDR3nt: TGTGCCAGCAGTAGAGACAGGGTCTACCTCATGGGCCTCCACTTT

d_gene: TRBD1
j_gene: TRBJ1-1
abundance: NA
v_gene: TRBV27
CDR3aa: CASSRTGAEAFF
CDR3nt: TGTGCCAGCAGTCGTACAGGGGCCGAAGCTTTCTTT

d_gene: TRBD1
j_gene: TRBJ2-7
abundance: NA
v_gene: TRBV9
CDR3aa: CASSDRDRGTEQYF
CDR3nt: TGTGCCAGCAGCGACCGGGACAGGGGGACCGAGCAGTACTTC

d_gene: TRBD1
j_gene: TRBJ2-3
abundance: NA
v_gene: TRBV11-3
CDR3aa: CASSHRGFTDTQYF
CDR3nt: TGTGCCAGCAGCCACAGGGGGTTCACAGATACGCAGTATTTT

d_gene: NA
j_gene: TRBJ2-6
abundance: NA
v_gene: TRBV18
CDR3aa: CASSPRTSSGANVLTF
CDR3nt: TGTGCCAGCTCACCGCGAACGAGCTCTGGGGCCAACGTCCTGACTTTC

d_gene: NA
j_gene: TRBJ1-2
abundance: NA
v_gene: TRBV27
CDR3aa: CASSPRGIYGYTF
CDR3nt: TGTGCCAGCAGCCCCCGGGGTATCTATGGCTACACCTTC

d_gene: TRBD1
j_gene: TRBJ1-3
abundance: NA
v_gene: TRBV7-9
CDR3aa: CASSTSQGVSENTIYF
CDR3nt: TGTGCCAGCAGCACCTCACAGGGGGTCAGTGAAAACACCATATATTTT

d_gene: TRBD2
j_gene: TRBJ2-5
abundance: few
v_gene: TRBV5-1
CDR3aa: CASSFTPTSGQETQYF
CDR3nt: TGCGCCAGCAGCTTTACGCCGACTAGCGGGCAAGAGACCCAGTACTTC

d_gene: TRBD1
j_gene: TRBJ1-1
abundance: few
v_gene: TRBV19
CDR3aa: CASIWRTGEAFF
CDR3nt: TGTGCCAGTATTTGGCGGACAGGTGAAGCTTTCTTT

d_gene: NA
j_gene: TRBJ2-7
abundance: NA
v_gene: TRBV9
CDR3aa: CASSFKGGGPYEQYF
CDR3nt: TGTGCCAGCAGCTTTAAAGGGGGGGGGCCCTACGAGCAGTACTTC

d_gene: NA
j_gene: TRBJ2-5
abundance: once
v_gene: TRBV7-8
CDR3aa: CASQSGLPFAQYF
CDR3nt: TGTGCCAGCCAGTCCGGACTCCCTTTCGCCCAGTACTTC

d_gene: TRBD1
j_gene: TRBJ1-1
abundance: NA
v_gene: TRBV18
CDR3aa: CASSPLGGQADLKAFF
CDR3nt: TGTGCCAGCTCACCACTGGGGGGACAGGCAGATCTGAAAGCTTTCTTT

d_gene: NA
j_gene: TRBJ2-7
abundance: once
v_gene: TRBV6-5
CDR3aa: CASRRRENEQYF
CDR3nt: TGTGCCAGCAGACGCCGGGAGAATGAGCAGTACTTC

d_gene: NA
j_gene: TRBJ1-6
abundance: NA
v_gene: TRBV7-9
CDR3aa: CASNTGNSPLHF
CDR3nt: TGTGCCAGCAACACAGGGAATTCACCCCTCCACTTT

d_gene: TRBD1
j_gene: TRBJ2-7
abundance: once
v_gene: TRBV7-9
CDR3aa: CASTRQGPLYEQYF
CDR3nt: TGTGCCAGCACCAGACAGGGGCCCCTTTACGAGCAGTACTTC

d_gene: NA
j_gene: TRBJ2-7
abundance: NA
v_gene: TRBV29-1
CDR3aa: CSVTGTSANEQYF
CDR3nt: TGCAGCGTAACCGGGACATCTGCCAACGAGCAGTACTTC

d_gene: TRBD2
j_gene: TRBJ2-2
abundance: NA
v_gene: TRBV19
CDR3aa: CASSIIRGLAGFSTGELFF
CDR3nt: TGTGCCAGTAGTATCATTAGAGGCCTAGCGGGATTCAGCACCGGGGAGCTGTTTTTT

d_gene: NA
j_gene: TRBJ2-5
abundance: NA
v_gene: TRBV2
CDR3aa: CATNRFDQETQYF
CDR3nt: TGTGCCACGAACAGGTTTGACCAAGAGACCCAGTACTTC

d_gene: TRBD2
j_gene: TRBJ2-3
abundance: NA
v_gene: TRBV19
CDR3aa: CASSILAGEDTQYF
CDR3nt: TGTGCCAGTAGTATATTAGCGGGGGAGGATACGCAGTATTTT

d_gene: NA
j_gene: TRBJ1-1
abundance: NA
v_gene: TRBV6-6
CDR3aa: CASSWGGGSKTEAFF
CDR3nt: TGTGCCAGCAGTTGGGGGGGAGGGAGCAAGACTGAAGCTTTCTTT

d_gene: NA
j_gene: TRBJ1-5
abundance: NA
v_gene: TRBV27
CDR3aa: CASSLLRSNQPQHF
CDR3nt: TGTGCCAGCAGTTTACTCAGAAGCAATCAGCCCCAGCATTTT

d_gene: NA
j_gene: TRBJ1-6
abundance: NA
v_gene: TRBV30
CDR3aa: CAWSVLGWRGFNSPLHF
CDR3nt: TGTGCCTGGAGTGTACTGGGGTGGAGGGGTTTTAATTCACCCCTCCACTTT

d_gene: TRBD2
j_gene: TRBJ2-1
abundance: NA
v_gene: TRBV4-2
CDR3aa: CASSPQRGGSGEQFF
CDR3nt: TGTGCCAGCAGCCCCCAGCGGGGGGGGTCCGGTGAGCAGTTCTTC

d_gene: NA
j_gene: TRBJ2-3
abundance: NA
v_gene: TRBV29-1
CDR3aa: CSVVLAAGTDTQYF
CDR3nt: TGCAGCGTTGTTCTTGCGGCGGGCACAGATACGCAGTATTTT

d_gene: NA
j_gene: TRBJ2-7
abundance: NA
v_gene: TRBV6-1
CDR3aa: CASRIRTEDLYEQYF
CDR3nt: TGTGCCAGCAGAATCAGGACAGAAGATCTCTACGAGCAGTACTTC

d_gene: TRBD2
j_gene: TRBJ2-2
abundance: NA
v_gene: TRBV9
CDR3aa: CASSERSGGSYTGELFF
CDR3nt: TGTGCCAGCAGCGAGCGTAGCGGGGGCTCTTACACCGGGGAGCTGTTTTTT

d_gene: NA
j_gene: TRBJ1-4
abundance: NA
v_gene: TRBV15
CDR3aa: CATSRDIREEKLFF
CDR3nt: TGTGCCACCAGCAGAGATATCCGGGAAGAAAAACTGTTTTTT

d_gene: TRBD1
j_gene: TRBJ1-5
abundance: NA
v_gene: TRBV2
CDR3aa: CASSAGTGRVVNQPQHF
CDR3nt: TGTGCCAGCAGTGCAGGGACAGGGAGGGTAGTCAATCAGCCCCAGCATTTT

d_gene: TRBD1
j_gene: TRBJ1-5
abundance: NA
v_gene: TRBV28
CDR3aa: CASSPSGQAAGPQHF
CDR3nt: TGTGCCAGCAGTCCGTCCGGACAGGCCGCCGGGCCCCAGCATTTT

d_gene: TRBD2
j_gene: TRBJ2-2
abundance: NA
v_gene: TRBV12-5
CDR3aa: CASASSGSGGELFF
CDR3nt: TGTGCTAGTGCGTCTAGCGGGAGTGGGGGGGAGCTGTTTTTT

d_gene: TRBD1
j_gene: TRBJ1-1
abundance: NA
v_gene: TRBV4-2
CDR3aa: CASSQDHGTDTEAFF
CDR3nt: TGTGCCAGCAGCCAAGATCATGGGACAGACACTGAAGCTTTCTTT

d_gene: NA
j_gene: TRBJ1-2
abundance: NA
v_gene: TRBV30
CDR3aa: CAWTTVRWWGYPF
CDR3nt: TGTGCCTGGACCACGGTGAGGTGGTGGGGCTACCCCTTC

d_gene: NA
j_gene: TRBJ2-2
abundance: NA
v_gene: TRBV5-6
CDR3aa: CASSLVTGGELFF
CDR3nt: TGTGCCAGCAGCTTGGTGACGGGGGGGGAGCTGTTTTTT

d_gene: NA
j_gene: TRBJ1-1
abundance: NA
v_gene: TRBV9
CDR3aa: CASSVDAGMNTEAFF
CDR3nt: TGTGCCAGCAGCGTTGATGCGGGGATGAACACTGAAGCTTTCTTT

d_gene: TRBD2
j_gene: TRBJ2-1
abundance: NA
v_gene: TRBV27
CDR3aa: CASSPGTSGYNEQFF
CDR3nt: TGTGCCAGCAGTCCCGGAACTAGCGGGTACAATGAGCAGTTCTTC

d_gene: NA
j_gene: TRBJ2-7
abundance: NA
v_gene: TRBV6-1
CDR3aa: CASSDSGSSYEQYF
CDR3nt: TGTGCCAGCAGTGACAGCGGAAGTTCCTACGAGCAGTACTTC

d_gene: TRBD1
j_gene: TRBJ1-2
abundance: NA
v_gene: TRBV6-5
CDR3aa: CASSYGTGSYGYTF
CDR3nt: TGTGCCAGCAGTTACGGGACAGGGAGCTATGGCTACACCTTC

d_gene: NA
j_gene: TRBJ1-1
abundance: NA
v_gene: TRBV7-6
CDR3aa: CASSLQGSNTEAFF
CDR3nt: TGTGCCAGCAGCTTGCAGGGGTCGAACACTGAAGCTTTCTTT

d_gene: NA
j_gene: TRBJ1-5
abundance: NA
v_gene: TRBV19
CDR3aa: CARTLTTVRNQPQHF
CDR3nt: TGTGCCAGAACCCTCACGACAGTTAGAAATCAGCCCCAGCATTTT

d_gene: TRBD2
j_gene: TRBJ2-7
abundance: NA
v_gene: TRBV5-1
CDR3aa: CASSLGLAGSYEQYF
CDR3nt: TGCGCCAGCAGCTTGGGACTAGCGGGATCCTACGAGCAGTACTTC

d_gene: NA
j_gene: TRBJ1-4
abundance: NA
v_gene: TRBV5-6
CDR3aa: CASSLSRGDEKLFF
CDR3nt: TGTGCCAGCAGCTTATCCAGGGGCGATGAAAAACTGTTTTTT

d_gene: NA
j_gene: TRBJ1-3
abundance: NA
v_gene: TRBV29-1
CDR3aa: CSVERDYNNTIYF
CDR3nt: TGCAGCGTTGAACGAGACTACAATAACACCATATATTTT

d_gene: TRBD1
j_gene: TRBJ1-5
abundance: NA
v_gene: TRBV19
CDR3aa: CASSIGWWRGQGNQPQHF
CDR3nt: TGTGCCAGTAGTATAGGCTGGTGGAGGGGGCAAGGCAATCAGCCCCAGCATTTT